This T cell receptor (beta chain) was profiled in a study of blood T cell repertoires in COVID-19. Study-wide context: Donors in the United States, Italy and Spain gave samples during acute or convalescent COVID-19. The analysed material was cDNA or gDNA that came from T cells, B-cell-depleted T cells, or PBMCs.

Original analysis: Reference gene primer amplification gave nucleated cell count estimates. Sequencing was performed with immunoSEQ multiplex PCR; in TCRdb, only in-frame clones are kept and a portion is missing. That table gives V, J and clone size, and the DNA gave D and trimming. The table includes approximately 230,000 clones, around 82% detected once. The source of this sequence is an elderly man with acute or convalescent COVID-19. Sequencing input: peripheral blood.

This CDR3 reads CASSLSVRGGQPQHF. In nucleotides, the CDR3 is TGTGCCAGCAGCTTGTCCGTGCGGGGTGGTCAGCCCCAGCATTTT. The chain has TRBV5-5 and TRBJ1-5; D gene unclear. Trimming removed 1 base at V and 6 bases at J, with 14 bases between. Germline V gene data show CDR1 as SGHKS and CDR2 as YYEKEE (reference sequence). The CDR3 loop spans 15 amino acids. Full variable domain (outside the CDR3, taken from reference TRBV5-5 and TRBJ1-5): DAGVTQSPTHLIKTRGQQVTLRCSPISGHKSVSWYQQVLGQGPQFIFQYYEKEERGRGNFPDRFSARQFPNYSSELNVNALLLGDSALYLCASSLSVRGGQPQHFGDGTRLSIL.